The 21 T cell receptor beta chains reported below all come from one sample, sequenced in a study of lymphopenia after photon versus proton radiotherapy. Sequenced by immunoSEQ multiplex PCR; TCRdb stores in-frame clones only, minus some. This sample has roughly 63,000 clones, with about 88% found just once. The input for sequencing was peripheral blood, taken from a patient treated with proton-based radiotherapy. These receptors were obtained from a man aged 55 to 70 with pancreatic cancer.

V usage is TRBV2 and J usage is TRBJ1-4; TRBD1 matches at 7 bases. After removal of 4 bases from V and 5 bases from J, the junction contained 7 bases not matched to a gene. CDR3 size: 15 residues. Germline-derived CDR1 and CDR2 are SNHLY and FYNNEI. The CDR3 here is CASSAQTGLNEKLFF. CDR3 in DNA: TGTGCCAGCAGTGCGCAGACAGGGCTAAATGAAAAACTGTTTTTT.

This clone was seen a single time. The chain employs TRBV18 and TRBJ1-3; the D gene is possibly TRBD1 (5 bases). This CDR3 spans 13 amino acids. The germline gives CDR1 KGHSH, CDR2 LQKENI. Trimming removed 2 bases at V and 8 bases at J, with 10 bases between. The DNA of the CDR3 is TGTGCCAGCTCACCATCAGGGACGGACACCATATATTTT. It specifies CASSPSGTDTIYF.

The CDR3 DNA sequence: TGCGCCAGCAGCTTGGTGAACAGGGGAGAGACCCAGTACTTC. Protein: CASSLVNRGETQYF. The V gene is TRBV5-1, the J gene TRBJ2-5, with 7 bases matching TRBD1. Germline lookup yields CDR1 SGHRS and CDR2 YFSETQ. The CDR3 consists of 14 residues. The trim removed 0 bases at V and 4 bases at J, leaving 3 bases unmatched.

The chain employs TRBV2 and TRBJ2-3, with TRBD1 as a possible D gene (6 bases). Germline CDR1 reads SNHLY; CDR2 reads FYNNEI. V lost 6 bases, J lost 0 bases, and 13 bases lay in between. The CDR3 extends over 15 amino acids. In DNA, the CDR3 is TGTGCCAGCAGCCTGGACAGTTCTAGCACAGATACGCAGTATTTT. Translating gives CASSLDSSSTDTQYF. Together with reference TRBV2 and TRBJ2-3, the CDR3 gives the full variable domain: EPEVTQTPSHQVTQMGQEVILRCVPISNHLYFYWYRQILGQKVEFLVSFYNNEISEKSEIFDDQFSVERPDGSNFTLKIRSTKLEDSAMYFCASSLDSSSTDTQYFGPGTRLTVL.

This chain links TRBV28 with TRBJ2-3, with 11 bases fitting TRBD2. Trimming removed 4 bases from V and 6 bases from J; junction bases left unmatched: 6. Germline CDR1 MDHEN, CDR2 SYDVKM. The CDR3 length is 15 residues. The CDR3 spells CASSSRLAGWDTQYF. CDR3 in DNA: TGTGCCAGCAGTTCAAGACTAGCGGGATGGGATACGCAGTATTTT.

This clone was seen a handful of times. The V gene is TRBV19, the J gene TRBJ1-2; 7 nucleotides agree with TRBD1. There are 15 residues in the CDR3. Per the germline V gene, CDR1 is LNHDA and CDR2 is SQIVND (reference sequence). V dropped 6 bases and J dropped 5; count of bases not matched to a gene: 12. The CDR3 spells CASRTTRGQMYGYTF. The DNA of the CDR3 is TGTGCCAGTAGGACGACCAGGGGACAGATGTATGGCTACACCTTC.

The chain employs TRBV7-9 and TRBJ2-1; possible D gene TRBD1, 5 bases. The CDR3 loop spans 15 amino acids. Germline CDR1 reads SEHNR; CDR2 reads FQNEAQ (reference sequence). Deletions cut 6 bases from V and 4 bases from J, with 16 bases between. In DNA, the CDR3 is TGTGCCAGCAGTCCACGACAAGGGGTTTACAATGAGCAGTTCTTC. Its protein is CASSPRQGVYNEQFF.

This rearrangement joins TRBV11-3 to TRBJ2-1; 8 bases are shared with TRBD2. The CDR3 has 15 residues. CDR1 and CDR2 from the germline V gene are SGHNT and YENEEA. With 3 bases clipped from V and 7 bases from J, the junction kept 8 bases outside the gene matches. DNA of the CDR3: TGTGCCAGCAGCTTCCAAGCGGGAGAAGGAAATGAGCAGTTCTTC. This translates into CASSFQAGEGNEQFF.

On this clone: Germline is not matched at one junction end, which may reflect a read error. The chain recombines TRBV10-1 with TRBJ2-4; 11 bases align to TRBD1. This CDR3 region has 15 residues. The V gene's germline CDR1 is WNHNN and CDR2 SYGVQD (reference sequence). The CDR3 DNA sequence: TGCGCCAGCCGCAGTTGGGACAGGGGGAAAAAAATTCAGTACTTC. It is translated as CASRSWDRGKKIQYF.

The chain links TRBV28 to TRBJ2-7, with D uncertain. From germline, CDR1 is MDHEN and CDR2 SYDVKM. The CDR3 is 14 amino acids. V gave up 6 bases and J gave up 2 bases, with 14 bases separating them. Here the CDR3 reads CASSSRRLTYEQYF. The CDR3 nucleotides are TGTGCCAGCAGCTCCCGGAGACTCACCTACGAGCAGTACTTC.

The chain joins TRBV14 to TRBJ1-1; D perhaps matches TRBD1 (6 bases). CDR1 and CDR2 from the germline V gene are SGHDN and FVKESK. This CDR3 is built from 17 residues. V was cut by 4 bases and J by 3 bases, with 21 bases left in between. As DNA, the CDR3 is TGTGCCAGCAGCCTTCTCAGACATAATCCAGGGGACACTGAAGCTTTCTTT. It is translated as CASSLLRHNPGDTEAFF.

Concerning this clone itself: Other DNA sequences in the same sample also yield this CDR3. V and J are TRBV11-3 and TRBJ1-3; TRBD1 aligns across 8 bases. The length of the CDR3 is 15 residues. V lost 5 bases and J lost 2; bases outside the gene matches: 5. Germline loops: CDR1 SGHNT, CDR2 YENEEA. CDR3 nucleotide sequence: TGTGCCAGCAGCCCCGGACAGGGTCCTGGAAACACCATATATTTT. Its protein is CASSPGQGPGNTIYF.

The gene calls are TRBV5-1 and TRBJ2-5; 7 bases map to TRBD2. This CDR3 spans 14 amino acids. The ends lost 5 bases at V and 5 bases at J; junction bases unmatched: 9. Per germline, CDR1 SGHRS and CDR2 YFSETQ. Written as DNA, the CDR3 is TGCGCCAGCAGAGTGGGCGGGAGCGGTGAGACCCAGTACTTC. Translated: CASRVGGSGETQYF.

V usage is TRBV5-1 and J usage is TRBJ2-3; 11 bases line up with TRBD2. This CDR3 comprises 16 residues. V gave up 2 bases and J gave up 0 bases; unmatched junction bases: 2. Germline V lookup: CDR1 SGHRS, CDR2 YFSETQ. The CDR3 nucleotides are TGCGCCAGCAGCTTACTAGCGGGAGCTAGCACAGATACGCAGTATTTT. It encodes CASSLLAGASTDTQYF.

The V and J genes are TRBV14 and TRBJ2-1; possibly TRBD1 or TRBD2 for D (6 bases each). Germline lookup yields CDR1 SGHDN and CDR2 FVKESK. Trimming stripped 6 bases from V and 13 bases from J, with 19 bases between. CDR3 length: 13 amino acids. CDR3 DNA sequence: TGTGCCAGCAGTAGCCCTGGGGCGGGACATCAGTTCTTC. It translates to CASSSPGAGHQFF.

The V gene is TRBV2, the J gene TRBJ2-7; 12 bases line up with TRBD2. CDR3 size: 17 residues. In germline, CDR1 is SNHLY, CDR2 FYNNEI. The V and J ends lost 5 bases and 2 bases, in that order; junction bases with no gene match: 10. CDR3: CASSQTFLAGGTYEQYF. The CDR3 region has the DNA TGTGCCAGCAGTCAGACTTTCCTAGCGGGAGGGACCTACGAGCAGTACTTC.

This chain links TRBV19 with TRBJ2-7, with a possible D match to TRBD2 (5 bases). The V end lost 4 bases, the J end lost 5 bases, and 12 bases lay between the germline ends. This CDR3 region has 13 residues. Per germline, CDR1 LNHDA and CDR2 SQIVND (reference sequence). DNA for the CDR3: TGTGCCAGTAGTACCACCCCGAGGGACGAGCAGTACTTC. It translates to CASSTTPRDEQYF.

This chain joins TRBV28 and TRBJ1-5, with D uncertain. The CDR3 is 14 amino acids. CDR1 is MDHEN, CDR2 SYDVKM, per germline. Between the trimmed V and J ends, which lost 3 bases and 6 bases, there was a span of 12 bases. The DNA of the CDR3 is TGTGCCAGCAGTTTTCTCGGGGAGGGTCAGCCCCAGCATTTT. It translates to CASSFLGEGQPQHF. The variable domain in full, with the rest retrieved from reference TRBV28 and TRBJ1-5, is DVKVTQSSRYLVKRTGEKVFLECVQDMDHENMFWYRQDPGLGLRLIYFSYDVKMKEKGDIPEGYSVSREKKERFSLILESASTNQTSMYLCASSFLGEGQPQHFGDGTRLSIL.

This chain connects TRBV7-2 to TRBJ2-7; possibly TRBD1 or TRBD2 for D (5 bases each). Per germline, CDR1 SGHTA and CDR2 FQGNSA. Between the trimmed V and J ends, which lost 3 bases and 4 bases, there was a span of 10 bases. The CDR3 loop spans 13 amino acids. The CDR3 DNA reads TGTGCCAGCAGCTTCGGCAGGGAGTACGAGCAGTACTTC. Translation: CASSFGREYEQYF.

V is TRBV10-3 and J is TRBJ2-3, with 13 bases that match TRBD2. V gave up 4 bases and J gave up 2 bases; unmatched junction bases: 3. Germline V CDR1 and CDR2: ENHRY, SYGVKD. The CDR3 runs to 16 residues. DNA for the CDR3: TGTGCCATCAGTGGGGGACTAGCGGGACTCACAGATACGCAGTATTTT. Protein product: CAISGGLAGLTDTQYF.

This sequence joins TRBV15 and TRBJ2-2; no clear D. V was shortened by 0 bases and J by 3 bases, with 8 bases between the two germline ends. Germline CDR1 LNHNV, CDR2 YYDKDF (reference sequence). The CDR3 length is 15 residues. CDR3 coding DNA: TGTGCCACCAGCAGAGATAGAGGATACACCGGGGAGCTGTTTTTT. Translating it yields CATSRDRGYTGELFF.